Listed here are 26 T cell receptor beta chains from one sample, sequenced in a study of CD8+ T cells in alopecia areata. cDNA reverse transcribed from extracted RNA served as the sequencing template. TCRdb keeps only in-frame clones here, not all; method: immunoSEQ multiplex PCR. This repertoire shows 90,000 to 100,000 clones, roughly two fifths found once; its top ten account for 1% to 1.5%. The sequenced sample consisted of CD4+ T cells sorted from blood. The receptors shown here come from a human donor with alopecia areata.

The genes are TRBV10-3 and TRBJ2-7, with 9 bases lining up with TRBD2. Losses at the gene ends were 6 bases for V and 4 bases for J; bases not matched to a gene: 7. Per the germline V gene, CDR1 is ENHRY and CDR2 is SYGVKD. The CDR3 consists of 14 residues. This CDR3 is CAISSLAGVYEQYF. The CDR3 nucleotides are TGTGCCATCAGCAGCTTAGCGGGAGTATACGAGCAGTACTTC.

This clone was seen a few times. J is TRBJ2-1 and V is TRBV10-1; 15 nucleotides agree with TRBD2. Trimming took 4 bases from V and 9 from J; bases not matched to a gene: 13. CDR1 WNHNN and CDR2 SYGVQD come from the germline V gene (reference sequence). The CDR3 covers 18 residues. In nucleotides, the CDR3 is TGCGCCAGCAGTGGCCGAAGGACTAGCGGGAGGGAATCCTCTGAGCAGTTCTTC. Translation gives CASSGRRTSGRESSEQFF.

This clone was seen a few times. The gene calls are TRBV5-1 and TRBJ2-7; tentatively, D is TRBD2 (5 bases). Germline V gene lookup returns CDR1 SGHRS and CDR2 YFSETQ. Trimming shortened V by 4 bases and J by 7 bases, and 9 bases separated the two germline ends. The CDR3 is 11 amino acids. The CDR3, as DNA: TGCGCCAGCAGCCCGCCGGGGGAGCAGTACTTC. Its protein product is CASSPPGEQYF.

The rearrangement joins TRBV15 to TRBJ2-2, with D unclear. The CDR3 is 16 residues long. The V gene's germline CDR1 is LNHNV and CDR2 YYDKDF (reference sequence). V lost 5 bases and J 1 base, leaving 14 bases between the germline ends. CDR3 bases: TGTGCCACCAGCCAGCTGATTCGATTGAACACCGGGGAGCTGTTTTTT. Translation gives CATSQLIRLNTGELFF. Filled out from reference TRBV15 and TRBJ2-2, the complete variable domain reads DAMVIQNPRYQVTQFGKPVTLSCSQTLNHNVMYWYQQKSSQAPKLLFHYYDKDFNNEADTPDNFQSRRPNTSFCFLDIRSPGLGDTAMYLCATSQLIRLNTGELFFGEGSRLTVL.

The chain uses TRBV4-2 and TRBJ2-7, with 7 bases aligning to TRBD2. V gave up 0 bases and J gave up 2 bases; unmatched junction bases: 10. Germline lookup yields CDR1 LGHNA and CDR2 YNFKEQ. CDR3 length equals 17 residues. The CDR3 loop is CASSQDVRSGVAYEQYF. The CDR3 DNA reads TGTGCCAGCAGCCAAGACGTAAGGAGCGGGGTCGCCTACGAGCAGTACTTC.

This clone was detected a few times. The rearrangement uses TRBV18 and TRBJ2-6; 9 bases match TRBD1. Germline-derived CDR1 and CDR2 are KGHSH and LQKENI. The CDR3 sequence is 20 residues long. V lost 1 base to trimming and J lost 0 bases; unmatched junction nucleotides: 10. This chain's CDR3 is CASSPHRGQGLSSGANVLTF. The CDR3 coding sequence is TGTGCCAGCTCACCACACCGGGGACAGGGCTTAAGCTCTGGGGCCAACGTCCTGACTTTC.

The chain recombines TRBV29-1 with TRBJ2-1; TRBD1 is a possible D gene (6 bases). Germline V gene lookup returns CDR1 SQVTM and CDR2 ANQGSEA. The germline V and J ends were trimmed by 4 bases and 0 bases, with 16 bases remaining between them. The CDR3 runs 16 residues. In nucleotides, the CDR3 is TGCAGCGTTGGGACACCGCAGGGGAGCTCCTACAATGAGCAGTTCTTC. Its translation is CSVGTPQGSSYNEQFF.

This chain links TRBV27 with TRBJ2-7; no clear D gene. This CDR3 contains 13 residues. CDR1 is MNHEY, CDR2 SMNVEV, per germline (reference sequence). Trimming left V 6 bases short and J 0 bases short, with 9 bases between. CDR3 in amino acids: CASRPDASYEQYF. CDR3 DNA: TGTGCCAGCAGGCCCGACGCCTCCTACGAGCAGTACTTC.

The genes are TRBV29-1 and TRBJ2-3; the match to TRBD1 covers 8 bases. The V segment lost 0 bases and the J segment 1 base; nucleotides outside the gene matches: 12. Germline loops: CDR1 SQVTM, CDR2 ANQGSEA. The CDR3 covers 18 residues. The CDR3: CSVEDLHGRGLRTDTQYF. CDR3 bases: TGCAGCGTTGAAGATCTTCACGGCAGGGGGCTACGCACAGATACGCAGTATTTT.

The genes are TRBV2 and TRBJ2-5, with 8 bases lining up with TRBD2. This CDR3 has 13 residues. V shed 10 bases and J 3 bases; nucleotides not matched to a gene: 7. Germline V CDR1 and CDR2: SNHLY, FYNNEI. The CDR3 loop is CATGGGRKETQYF. DNA for the CDR3: TGTGCCACTGGCGGGGGGAGAAAAGAGACCCAGTACTTC.

The gene calls are TRBV29-1 and TRBJ1-2; D is undetermined. The CDR3 length is 12 residues. V was shortened by 3 bases and J by 7 bases, with 12 bases between the two germline ends. From germline, CDR1 is SQVTM and CDR2 ANQGSEA. The CDR3 DNA sequence: TGCAGCGTTGATATGGATCTGAGTGGCTACACCTTC. Residues: CSVDMDLSGYTF.

The V gene is TRBV7-3, the J gene TRBJ1-1, with 7 bases matching TRBD1. V shed 5 bases, J shed 1 base, and the junction held 4 bases outside the gene matches. The length of the CDR3 is 14 residues. CDR1 and CDR2 from the germline V gene are SGHTA and FQGTGA. CDR3 sequence reads: CASSPTGRNTEAFF. CDR3 nucleotide sequence: TGTGCCAGCAGCCCGACAGGGAGGAACACTGAAGCTTTCTTT.

The chain has TRBV9 and TRBJ2-5, with 11 nucleotides matching TRBD2. The V gene's germline CDR1 is SGDLS and CDR2 YYNGEE. V gave up 0 bases and J gave up 4 bases; unmatched junction bases: 5. The CDR3 runs to 16 residues. CDR3 sequence (DNA): TGTGCCAGCAGCGTAGGTAGCGGGAGGGCCGGAGAGACCCAGTACTTC. Translating it yields CASSVGSGRAGETQYF. Drawing the rest from reference TRBV9 and TRBJ2-5, the complete variable domain is DSGVTQTPKHLITATGQRVTLRCSPRSGDLSVYWYQQSLDQGLQFLIQYYNGEERAKGNILERFSAQQFPDLHSELNLSSLELGDSALYFCASSVGSGRAGETQYFGPGTRLLVL.

The J gene is TRBJ2-1, the V gene TRBV12-5; possibly TRBD1 for D (5 bases). CDR3 length: 14 amino acids. V was cut by 7 bases and J by 3 bases, with 13 bases left in between. The germline V gene encodes CDR1 LGHNT and CDR2 FRNRAP. The CDR3 region has the DNA TGTGCTAGTGCTCCAGGGTTCTACTACAATGAGCAGTTCTTC. Its translation is CASAPGFYYNEQFF. Together with reference TRBV12-5 and TRBJ2-1, the CDR3 gives the full variable domain: DARVTQTPRHKVTEMGQEVTMRCQPILGHNTVFWYRQTMMQGLELLAYFRNRAPLDDSGMPKDRFSAEMPDATLATLKIQPSEPRDSAVYFCASAPGFYYNEQFFGPGTRLTVL.

The genes are TRBV2 and TRBJ2-5, with D perhaps matching TRBD1 (7 bases). Trimming took off 4 bases at V and 7 bases at J, with 13 bases between the two ends. This CDR3 contains 13 residues. The germline V gene has CDR1 SNHLY and CDR2 FYNNEI. The CDR3 protein is CASSGSQGGTQYF. The CDR3 DNA follows: TGTGCCAGCAGTGGGTCGCAGGGGGGGACCCAGTACTTC.

The chain couples TRBV29-1 to TRBJ1-1; 7 positions match TRBD1. Germline CDR1 reads SQVTM; CDR2 reads ANQGSEA. The CDR3 contains 14 residues. V shed 4 bases, J shed 5 bases, and the junction held 10 bases outside the gene matches. DNA for the CDR3: TGCAGCGTTGTAAGGGCAGGGGGAAAGACTGAAGCTTTCTTT. It codes for CSVVRAGGKTEAFF. The full variable domain, its missing parts supplied by reference TRBV29-1 and TRBJ1-1, is SAVISQKPSRDICQRGTSLTIQCQVDSQVTMMFWYRQQPGQSLTLIATANQGSEATYESGFVIDKFPISRPNLTFSTLTVSNMSPEDSSIYLCSVVRAGGKTEAFFGQGTRLTVV.

The chain has TRBV30 and TRBJ2-3; TRBD2 might be the D (5 bases). Trimming removed 4 bases from V and 5 bases from J, with 10 bases in between. Germline loops: CDR1 GTSNPN, CDR2 SVGIG (reference sequence). CDR3 length: 12 residues. This CDR3 reads CAWKRVRDTQYF. CDR3 sequence (DNA): TGTGCCTGGAAGAGGGTCAGAGATACGCAGTATTTT. The whole variable domain, remainder taken from reference TRBV30 and TRBJ2-3, is SQTIHQWPATLVQPVGSPLSLECTVEGTSNPNLYWYRQAAGRGLQLLFYSVGIGQISSEVPQNLSASRPQDRQFILSSKKLLLSDSGFYLCAWKRVRDTQYFGPGTRLTVL.

The rearrangement uses TRBV6-1 and TRBJ1-6; D perhaps matches TRBD1 (5 bases). Germline loops: CDR1 MNHNS, CDR2 SASEGT. Trimming stripped 11 bases from V and 7 bases from J, with 15 bases between. The CDR3 loop spans 13 amino acids. Written as DNA, the CDR3 is TGTGCCCGGTCGGAGGGACTCAATTCACCCCTCCACTTT. It specifies CARSEGLNSPLHF.

This clone has only one observation. This CDR3 is CASSPRGLSYEQYF. CDR3 coding DNA: TGTGCCAGCTCACCCAGGGGGCTGAGCTACGAGCAGTACTTC. The V and J genes are TRBV18 and TRBJ2-7, with TRBD1 identical over 8 bases. The CDR3 is 14 residues long. Germline CDR1 and CDR2: KGHSH and LQKENI. V trimming: 3 bases; J trimming: 3 bases; junction bases outside the gene matches: 4.

This chain links TRBV29-1 with TRBJ2-1; 8 bases align to TRBD2. This CDR3 is 13 amino acids long. Trimming cost V 6 bases and J 2 bases; bases outside gene matches: 3. The germline V gene has CDR1 SQVTM and CDR2 ANQGSEA. Here the CDR3 reads CSVRAGAYNEQFF. The CDR3 coding sequence is TGCAGCGTAAGAGCGGGAGCCTACAATGAGCAGTTCTTC.

A few counts support this clone. The V gene is TRBV5-1, the J gene TRBJ2-1; D is uncertain. This CDR3 comprises 15 residues. V lost 0 bases to trimming and J lost 2 bases, with 9 bases between them. Looked up from germline, CDR1 is SGHRS and CDR2 is YFSETQ. For the CDR3, the DNA is TGCGCCAGCAGCTTGGATAGTCCGACCTACAATGAGCAGTTCTTC. Encoded protein: CASSLDSPTYNEQFF.

The chain recombines TRBV9 with TRBJ2-5, with a possible D match to TRBD2 (5 bases). V was shortened by 0 bases and J by 0 bases, with 12 bases between the two germline ends. CDR3 length: 16 residues. Germline V gives CDR1 SGDLS, CDR2 YYNGEE. The CDR3 coding sequence is TGTGCCAGCAGCGTAGTGGGTTTCGGGAACCAAGAGACCCAGTACTTC. Translation: CASSVVGFGNQETQYF.

This clone was counted only a few times. The V and J genes are TRBV7-3 and TRBJ2-3; D possibly corresponds to TRBD2 (5 bases). The germline V gene encodes CDR1 SGHTA and CDR2 FQGTGA. The CDR3 runs to 15 residues. Trimming pared 2 bases from V and 1 base from J, leaving 10 bases between. The CDR3 bases are TGTGCCAGCAGCTTAGCGCGGGCAGGCACAGATACGCAGTATTTT. Its protein is CASSLARAGTDTQYF.

The V and J genes are TRBV5-1 and TRBJ1-2, with 8 bases aligning to TRBD1. V gave up 4 bases and J gave up 3 bases; unmatched junction bases: 5. The CDR3 covers 14 residues. Germline V gene sequence: CDR1 SGHRS, CDR2 YFSETQ. As DNA, the CDR3 is TGCGCCAGCAGCCTCGGACAGGGCTACTATGGCTACACCTTC. Translating gives CASSLGQGYYGYTF.

This rearrangement joins TRBV30 to TRBJ1-5, with 9 bases aligning to TRBD1. V shed 2 bases and J 4 bases; nucleotides not matched to a gene: 9. Looked up from germline, CDR1 is GTSNPN and CDR2 is SVGIG (reference sequence). The CDR3 has 16 residues. Written as DNA, the CDR3 is TGTGCCTGGAGTTACAAAGGGACAGGGTTAAATCAGCCCCAGCATTTT. Its translation is CAWSYKGTGLNQPQHF. The variable domain in full, with the rest retrieved from reference TRBV30 and TRBJ1-5, is SQTIHQWPATLVQPVGSPLSLECTVEGTSNPNLYWYRQAAGRGLQLLFYSVGIGQISSEVPQNLSASRPQDRQFILSSKKLLLSDSGFYLCAWSYKGTGLNQPQHFGDGTRLSIL.

This chain joins TRBV29-1 and TRBJ1-5, with a possible D match to TRBD1 (5 bases). Trimming removed 5 bases from V and 4 bases from J, with 12 bases in between. The CDR3 runs to 13 residues. From germline, CDR1 is SQVTM and CDR2 ANQGSEA. The CDR3 protein is CSVLEGSNQPQHF. The CDR3 nucleotides are TGCAGCGTTTTAGAGGGGTCTAATCAGCCCCAGCATTTT.